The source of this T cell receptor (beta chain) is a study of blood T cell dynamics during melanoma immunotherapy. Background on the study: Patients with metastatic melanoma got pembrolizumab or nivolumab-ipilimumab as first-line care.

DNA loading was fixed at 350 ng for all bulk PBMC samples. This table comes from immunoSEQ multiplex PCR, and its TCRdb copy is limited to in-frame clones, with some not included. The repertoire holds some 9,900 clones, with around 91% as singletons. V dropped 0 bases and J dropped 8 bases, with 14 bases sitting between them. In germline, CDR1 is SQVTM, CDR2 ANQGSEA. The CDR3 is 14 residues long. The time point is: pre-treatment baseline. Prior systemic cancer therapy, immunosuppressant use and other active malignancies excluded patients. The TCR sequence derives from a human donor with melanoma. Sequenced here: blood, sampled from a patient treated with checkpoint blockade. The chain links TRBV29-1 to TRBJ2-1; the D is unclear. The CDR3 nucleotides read TGCAGCGTTGAAGAGATAGAAAGGTCCGATGAGCAGTTCTTC. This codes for CSVEEIERSDEQFF.